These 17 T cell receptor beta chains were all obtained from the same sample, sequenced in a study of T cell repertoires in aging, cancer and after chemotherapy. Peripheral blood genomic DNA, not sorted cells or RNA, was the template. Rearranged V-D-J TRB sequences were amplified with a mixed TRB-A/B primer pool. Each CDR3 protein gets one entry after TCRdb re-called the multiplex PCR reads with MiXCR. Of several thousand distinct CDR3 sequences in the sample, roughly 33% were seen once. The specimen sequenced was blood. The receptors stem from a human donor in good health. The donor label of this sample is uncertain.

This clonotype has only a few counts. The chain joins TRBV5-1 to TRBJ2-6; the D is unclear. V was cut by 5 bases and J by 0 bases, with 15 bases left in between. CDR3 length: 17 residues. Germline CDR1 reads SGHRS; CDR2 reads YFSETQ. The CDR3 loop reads CASRQNTDTSGANVLTF. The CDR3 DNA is TGCGCCAGCAGACAAAACACCGACACCTCTGGGGCCAACGTCCTGACTTTC.

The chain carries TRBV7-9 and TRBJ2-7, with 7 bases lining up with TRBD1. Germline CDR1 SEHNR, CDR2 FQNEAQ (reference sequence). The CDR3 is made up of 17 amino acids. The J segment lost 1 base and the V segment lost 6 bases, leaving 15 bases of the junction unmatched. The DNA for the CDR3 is TGTGCCAGCAGATATACGCCCGGGGCAGGGGGTTCCTACGAGCAGTACTTC. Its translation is CASRYTPGAGGSYEQYF.

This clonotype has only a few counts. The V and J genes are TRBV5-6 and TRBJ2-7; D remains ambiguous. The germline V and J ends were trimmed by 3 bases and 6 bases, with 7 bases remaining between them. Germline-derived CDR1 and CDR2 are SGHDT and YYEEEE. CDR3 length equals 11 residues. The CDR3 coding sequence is TGTGCCAGCAGCTACCAGCTCGAGCAGTACTTC. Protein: CASSYQLEQYF.

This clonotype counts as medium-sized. The DNA of the CDR3 is TGTGCCAGCAGCTTGGGGACAGTGAGGACCGGGGAGCTGTTTTTT. This codes for CASSLGTVRTGELFF. The gene calls are TRBV5-5 and TRBJ2-2; weak D call: TRBD1 (6 bases). Trimming cost V 0 bases and J 5 bases, with 11 bases left between them. Germline loops: CDR1 SGHKS, CDR2 YYEKEE (reference sequence). CDR3 length: 15 residues.

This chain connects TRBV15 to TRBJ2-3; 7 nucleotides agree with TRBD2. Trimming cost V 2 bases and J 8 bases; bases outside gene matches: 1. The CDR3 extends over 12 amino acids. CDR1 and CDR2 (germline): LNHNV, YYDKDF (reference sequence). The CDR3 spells CATSRQRGTQYF. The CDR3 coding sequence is TGTGCCACCAGCAGACAGCGGGGTACGCAGTATTTT.

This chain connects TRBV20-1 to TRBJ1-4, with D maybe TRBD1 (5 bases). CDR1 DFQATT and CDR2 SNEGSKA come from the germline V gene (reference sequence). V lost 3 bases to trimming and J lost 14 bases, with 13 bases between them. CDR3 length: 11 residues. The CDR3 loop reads CSARRQGGLFF. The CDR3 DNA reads TGCAGTGCTAGGAGGCAGGGTGGGCTGTTTTTT.

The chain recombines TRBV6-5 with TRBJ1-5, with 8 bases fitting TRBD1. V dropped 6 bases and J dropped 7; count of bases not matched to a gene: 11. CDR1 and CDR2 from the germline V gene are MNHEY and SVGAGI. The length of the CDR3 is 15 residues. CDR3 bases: TGTGCCAGCAGCCTGACAGGGGTCGAAGGACAGCCCCAGCATTTT. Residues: CASSLTGVEGQPQHF.

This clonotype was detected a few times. The CDR3 spells CATRDRGPYEQYF. The CDR3 DNA is TGTGCCACCAGGGACAGGGGGCCCTACGAGCAGTACTTC. The chain recombines TRBV6-5 with TRBJ2-7, with 12 nucleotides matching TRBD1. In germline, CDR1 is MNHEY, CDR2 SVGAGI. The CDR3 covers 13 residues. V was pared by 10 bases and J by 2 bases, with 3 bases of the junction left unmatched.

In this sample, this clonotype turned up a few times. Here the CDR3 reads CAWSKGRNTDTQYF. The CDR3 DNA is TGTGCCTGGAGTAAGGGCCGAAACACAGATACGCAGTATTTT. V is TRBV30 and J is TRBJ2-3; D unclear. The V gene's germline CDR1 is GTSNPN and CDR2 SVGIG (reference sequence). Deletions cut 2 bases from V and 2 bases from J, with 11 bases between. This CDR3 is built from 14 residues.

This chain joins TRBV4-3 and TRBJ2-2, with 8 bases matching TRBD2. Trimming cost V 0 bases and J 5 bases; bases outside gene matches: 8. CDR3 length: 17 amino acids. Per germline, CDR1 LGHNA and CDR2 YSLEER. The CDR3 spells CASSQDSGTRMTGELFF. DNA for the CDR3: TGCGCCAGCAGCCAAGATAGTGGGACTAGAATGACCGGGGAGCTGTTTTTT.

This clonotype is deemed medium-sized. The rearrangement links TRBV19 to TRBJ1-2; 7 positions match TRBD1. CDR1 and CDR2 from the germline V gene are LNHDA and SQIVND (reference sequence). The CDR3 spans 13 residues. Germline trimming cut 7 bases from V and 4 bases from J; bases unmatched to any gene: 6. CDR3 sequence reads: CASTETGVYGYTF. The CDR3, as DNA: TGTGCCAGTACTGAAACAGGGGTCTATGGCTACACCTTC.

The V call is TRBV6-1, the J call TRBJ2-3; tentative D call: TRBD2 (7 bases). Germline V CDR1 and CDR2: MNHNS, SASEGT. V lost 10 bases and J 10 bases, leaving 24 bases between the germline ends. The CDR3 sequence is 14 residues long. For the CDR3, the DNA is TGTGCCATCAGAGAGGGGGGGGAGGGTATGGCGCAGTATTTT. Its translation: CAIREGGEGMAQYF.

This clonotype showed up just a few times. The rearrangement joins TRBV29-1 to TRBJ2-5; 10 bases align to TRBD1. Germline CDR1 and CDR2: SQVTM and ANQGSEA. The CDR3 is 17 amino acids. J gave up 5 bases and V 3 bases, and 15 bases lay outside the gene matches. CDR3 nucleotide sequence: TGCAGCGTTGAGTCTGGGGACAGGGGCTATTTCGGGGAGACCCAGTACTTC. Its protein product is CSVESGDRGYFGETQYF.

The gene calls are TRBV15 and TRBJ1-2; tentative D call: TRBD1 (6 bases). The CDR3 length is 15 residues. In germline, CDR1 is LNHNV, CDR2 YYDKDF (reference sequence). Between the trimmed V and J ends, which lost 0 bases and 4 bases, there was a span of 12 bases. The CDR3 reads CATSRERGASYGYTF. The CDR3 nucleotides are TGTGCCACCAGCAGAGAGAGGGGGGCATCCTATGGCTACACCTTC. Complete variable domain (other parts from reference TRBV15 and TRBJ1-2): DAMVIQNPRYQVTQFGKPVTLSCSQTLNHNVMYWYQQKSSQAPKLLFHYYDKDFNNEADTPDNFQSRRPNTSFCFLDIRSPGLGDTAMYLCATSRERGASYGYTFGSGTRLTVV.

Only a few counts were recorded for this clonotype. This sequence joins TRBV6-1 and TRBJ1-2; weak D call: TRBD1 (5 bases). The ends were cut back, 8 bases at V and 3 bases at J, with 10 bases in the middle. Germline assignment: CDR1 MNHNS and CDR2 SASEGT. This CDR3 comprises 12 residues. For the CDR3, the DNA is TGTGCCAGCGGGGGGAATTACTATGGCTACACCTTC. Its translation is CASGGNYYGYTF.

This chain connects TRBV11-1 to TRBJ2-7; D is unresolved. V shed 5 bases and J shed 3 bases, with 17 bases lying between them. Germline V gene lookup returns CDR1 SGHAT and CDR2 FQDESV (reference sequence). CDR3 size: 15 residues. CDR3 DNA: TGTGCCAGCAGCGAGTCTGCCCACATAGGCTACGAGCAGTACTTC. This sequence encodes CASSESAHIGYEQYF.

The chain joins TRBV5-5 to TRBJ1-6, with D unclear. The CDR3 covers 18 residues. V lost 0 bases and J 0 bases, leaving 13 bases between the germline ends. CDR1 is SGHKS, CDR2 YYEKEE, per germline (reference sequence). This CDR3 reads CASSLGGPVNSYNSPLHF. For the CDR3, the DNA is TGTGCCAGCAGCTTGGGAGGTCCGGTTAACTCCTATAATTCACCCCTCCACTTT.